This T cell receptor (beta chain) came from a study of technical replicates of blood from a handful of donors. This clone was observed a single time. Using immunoSEQ multiplex PCR, the repertoire was profiled, and TCRdb retains in-frame clones only, with some absent. This repertoire shows approximately 95,000 clones, approximately 96% found once; its top ten account for around 0.3%. This CDR3 spans 13 amino acids. Trimming removed 7 bases from V and 0 bases from J, with 6 bases in between. CDR1 and CDR2 from the germline V gene are MDHEN and SYDVKM. This chain links TRBV28 with TRBJ1-4; D is uncertain. The receptor's source is a human donor in good health. Sequenced material: T cells isolated from PBMCs. The CDR3 coding sequence is TGTGCCAGCACGGGATCAACTAATGAAAAACTGTTTTTT. Amino acids: CASTGSTNEKLFF.